These 24 T cell receptor beta chains share one sample of origin, sequenced in a study of blood T cell repertoires in COVID-19 (dated by TCRdb to 2018 to 2020). Library preparation was by the immunoSEQ multiplex PCR assay. This is the immuneACCESS table as TCRdb keeps it, with only in-frame sequences that have V and J called. A part of the clones is gone; compared with another copy, unresolved V genes explain less than half, and the rest is unexplained. This sample comprises fewer than 350,000 clones, about 90% of them detected only once. Of the sample, 1% falls within the top ten clones. The sequencing input was PBMCs or T cells enriched from blood (not recorded which). The origin of the receptors is a woman in her twenties or thirties who had been exposed to COVID-19.

V and J are TRBV11-1 and TRBJ2-1, with 9 bases matching TRBD2. CDR3 length: 15 amino acids. Germline lookup yields CDR1 SGHAT and CDR2 FQDESV (reference sequence). The junction had 6 bases not matched to a gene; V was cut back by 5 bases and J by 4 bases. The CDR3 DNA sequence: TGTGCCAGCAGCCACCTAGCGGGACCTTACAATGAGCAGTTCTTC. This translates into CASSHLAGPYNEQFF. The variable domain in full, with the rest retrieved from reference TRBV11-1 and TRBJ2-1, is EAEVAQSPRYKITEKSQAVAFWCDPISGHATLYWYRQILGQGPELLVQFQDESVVDDSQLPKDRFSAERLKGVDSTLKIQPAELGDSAMYLCASSHLAGPYNEQFFGPGTRLTVL.

CDR3 coding DNA: TGTGCCAGCAGTTCACAGGGGGAAGATCAGCCCCAGCATTTT. Encoded protein: CASSSQGEDQPQHF. The gene calls are TRBV27 and TRBJ1-5; 8 bases are shared with TRBD1. CDR3 size: 14 residues. The V gene's germline CDR1 is MNHEY and CDR2 SMNVEV (reference sequence). J was trimmed by 5 bases and V by 4 bases; bases with no gene match: 4.

The rearrangement links TRBV5-1 to TRBJ2-5; 8 bases agree with TRBD1. Germline CDR1 and CDR2: SGHRS and YFSETQ. Trimming removed 0 bases from V and 5 bases from J; junction bases left unmatched: 6. This CDR3 has 15 residues. CDR3: CASSLAAQGEETQYF. In nucleotides, the CDR3 is TGCGCCAGCAGCTTGGCCGCACAGGGGGAGGAGACCCAGTACTTC.

This rearrangement joins TRBV7-9 to TRBJ2-7, with D tentatively TRBD2 (5 bases). The CDR3 runs 14 residues. V was trimmed by 5 bases and J by 1 base, leaving 12 bases between them. Looked up from germline, CDR1 is SEHNR and CDR2 is FQNEAQ (reference sequence). CDR3 bases: TGTGCCAGCAGCCGGCCGGGGATTTCCTACGAGCAGTACTTC. This translates into CASSRPGISYEQYF. Based on the CDR3 plus reference TRBV7-9 and TRBJ2-7, the full variable domain is DTGVSQNPRHKITKRGQNVTFRCDPISEHNRLYWYRQTLGQGPEFLTYFQNEAQLEKSRLLSDRFSAERPKGSFSTLEIQRTEQGDSAMYLCASSRPGISYEQYFGPGTRLTVT.

This clone was counted only a few times. The chain combines TRBV19 with TRBJ1-3; 12 bases are a match to TRBD1. V lost 4 bases, J lost 2 bases, and 3 bases stayed unmatched. This CDR3 spans 16 amino acids. Germline V gene data show CDR1 as LNHDA and CDR2 as SQIVND (reference sequence). CDR3 sequence (DNA): TGTGCCAGTAGTAAGGGACAGGGGGCGCCTGGAAACACCATATATTTT. It codes for CASSKGQGAPGNTIYF.

For this clone: The same CDR3 arises from other DNA sequences in this sample as well. This rearrangement joins TRBV28 to TRBJ1-3; D call uncertain. CDR3 size: 14 residues. Germline lookup yields CDR1 MDHEN and CDR2 SYDVKM. V was clipped by 3 bases and J by 3 bases, with 9 bases between them. CDR3 DNA sequence: TGTGCCAGCAGTTTTACCCCGGGTGGAAACACCATATATTTT. Protein: CASSFTPGGNTIYF.

This chain joins TRBV6-5 and TRBJ1-2, with TRBD1 matching over 8 bases. This CDR3 is 15 amino acids long. V trimming: 0 bases; J trimming: 7 bases; junction bases outside the gene matches: 7. The germline V gene encodes CDR1 MNHEY and CDR2 SVGAGI. CDR3 loop: CASSYSGQGAGGYTF. The CDR3 region has the DNA TGTGCCAGCAGTTACTCAGGGCAGGGGGCGGGTGGCTACACCTTC.

The V gene is TRBV5-1, the J gene TRBJ2-3, with D unresolved. V shed 2 bases and J shed 1 base, with 5 bases lying between them. The CDR3 has 13 residues. The germline V gene has CDR1 SGHRS and CDR2 YFSETQ. The chain's CDR3 is CASSFTGTDTQYF. The CDR3 coding sequence is TGCGCCAGCAGCTTTACAGGCACAGATACGCAGTATTTT.

This chain joins TRBV27 and TRBJ2-7; tentative D call: TRBD1 (5 bases). In germline, CDR1 is MNHEY, CDR2 SMNVEV (reference sequence). CDR3 length: 13 amino acids. V was clipped by 4 bases and J by 1 base, with 8 bases between them. The CDR3 loop reads CASSWQGSYEQYF. Here the CDR3 DNA reads TGTGCCAGCAGTTGGCAGGGATCCTACGAGCAGTACTTC.

The chain is built from TRBV3-1 (or the pseudogene TRBV3-2) and TRBJ2-5; 9 bases are a match to TRBD2. Germline assignment: CDR1 LGHDT and CDR2 YNNKEL (reference sequence). This CDR3 spans 17 amino acids. With 0 bases clipped from V and 4 bases from J, the junction kept 9 bases outside the gene matches. The CDR3 reads CASSQDHGGRAGETQYF. Written as DNA, the CDR3 is TGTGCCAGCAGCCAAGATCACGGCGGGAGGGCCGGAGAGACCCAGTACTTC.

The rearrangement links TRBV27 to TRBJ2-2; 9 nucleotides line up with TRBD2. CDR3 length: 14 residues. V shed 6 bases, J shed 6 bases, and the junction held 5 bases outside the gene matches. Germline loops: CDR1 MNHEY, CDR2 SMNVEV (reference sequence). In DNA, the CDR3 is TGTGCCAGCAGGCCAGCGGGAGGTTCCGGGGAGCTGTTTTTT. The encoded protein is CASRPAGGSGELFF.

The V and J genes are TRBV18 and TRBJ2-7; 8 bases agree with TRBD2. After removal of 3 bases from V and 2 bases from J, the junction contained 9 bases not matched to a gene. The CDR3 is 16 amino acids. Germline values: CDR1 KGHSH, CDR2 LQKENI. For the CDR3, the DNA is TGTGCCAGCTCACCGCTGCGGGAGGTCCCGACCTACGAGCAGTACTTC. Its translation is CASSPLREVPTYEQYF.

This clone was counted a single time. The CDR3 reads CASSLSSGGQGANYGYTF. The CDR3 nucleotides are TGTGCCAGCAGTTTGAGTAGTGGGGGCCAAGGAGCTAACTATGGCTACACCTTC. The rearrangement joins TRBV28 to TRBJ1-2, with D maybe TRBD1 (6 bases). Germline CDR1 and CDR2: MDHEN and SYDVKM. The CDR3 runs to 18 residues. Trimming took off 3 bases at V and 0 bases at J, with 20 bases between the two ends.

This rearrangement joins TRBV29-1 to TRBJ1-5; D unresolved. This CDR3 is 14 amino acids long. The germline V and J ends were trimmed by 6 bases and 5 bases, with 17 bases remaining between them. The germline V gene has CDR1 SQVTM and CDR2 ANQGSEA. The CDR3 spells CSVMGGPEDQPQHF. CDR3 coding DNA: TGCAGCGTCATGGGAGGGCCGGAGGATCAGCCCCAGCATTTT.

The chain couples TRBV2 to TRBJ2-2, with TRBD2 as a possible D gene (5 bases). Germline-derived CDR1 and CDR2 are SNHLY and FYNNEI. The CDR3 contains 15 residues. Trimming took 7 bases from V and 2 from J, leaving 14 bases between them. The CDR3 region has the DNA TGTGCCAGCACTTACAGCGGCCTAAACACCGGGGAGCTGTTTTTT. It codes for CASTYSGLNTGELFF. Full variable domain (outside the CDR3, taken from reference TRBV2 and TRBJ2-2): EPEVTQTPSHQVTQMGQEVILRCVPISNHLYFYWYRQILGQKVEFLVSFYNNEISEKSEIFDDQFSVERPDGSNFTLKIRSTKLEDSAMYFCASTYSGLNTGELFFGEGSRLTVL.

V is TRBV19 and J is TRBJ1-1; no firm D call. This CDR3 comprises 14 residues. CDR1 is LNHDA, CDR2 SQIVND, per germline (reference sequence). V was clipped by 4 bases and J by 6 bases, with 15 bases between them. In nucleotides, the CDR3 is TGTGCCAGTAGTAAAGAAGGACTGATCGCTGAAGCTTTCTTT. Translation gives CASSKEGLIAEAFF.

The chain employs TRBV12-3 or TRBV12-4 and TRBJ2-7; a weak D match, TRBD1 (6 bases). V was pared by 7 bases and J by 1 base, with 11 bases between. The CDR3 is 13 residues long. CDR3 nucleotides: TGTGCCAGCAAAAAGGACAGATCCTACGAGCAGTACTTC. Translated, it gives CASKKDRSYEQYF.

The table lists this clone with a count of one. This CDR3 is also generated by other DNA sequences in the sample. The gene calls are TRBV7-3 and TRBJ2-1; D is possibly TRBD2 (6 bases). V dropped 6 bases and J dropped 0 bases, with 12 bases sitting between them. From germline, CDR1 is SGHTA and CDR2 FQGTGA. CDR3 length: 15 amino acids. The DNA for the CDR3 is TGTGCCAGCAGTCTTAGCGGTAGCTCCTACAATGAGCAGTTCTTC. This encodes CASSLSGSSYNEQFF.

The chain employs TRBV10-2 and TRBJ1-4; D is perhaps TRBD1 (6 bases). V dropped 6 bases and J dropped 7 bases, with 21 bases sitting between them. Germline-derived CDR1 and CDR2 are WSHSY and SAAADI. There are 16 residues in the CDR3. The CDR3 loop is CASRDRGPGAAEKLFF. The CDR3 bases are TGCGCCAGCAGGGACCGGGGACCAGGGGCTGCTGAAAAACTGTTTTTT.

This clone was counted a single time. The gene calls are TRBV27 and TRBJ1-1; TRBD1 aligns across 10 bases. CDR1 is MNHEY, CDR2 SMNVEV, per germline (reference sequence). Trimming removed 5 bases from V and 12 bases from J; junction bases left unmatched: 18. The CDR3 runs to 16 residues. CDR3 nucleotides: TGTGCCAGCAGTACCACGCCTCAGACAGGGGGCGCCGGGACTTTCTTT. Its protein is CASSTTPQTGGAGTFF.

This sequence joins TRBV25-1 and TRBJ1-2; perhaps TRBD1 as D (6 bases). CDR1 and CDR2 (germline): MGHDK, SYGVNS. CDR3 length equals 13 residues. Trimming cost V 2 bases and J 3 bases, with 7 bases left between them. The CDR3 is CASSEPGDYGYTF. Written as DNA, the CDR3 is TGTGCCAGCAGTGAACCAGGGGACTATGGCTACACCTTC.

CDR3 protein: CASSLGGQASGNTIYF. CDR3 in DNA: TGTGCCAGCAGCTTAGGGGGACAAGCCTCTGGAAACACCATATATTTT. The chain has TRBV7-6 and TRBJ1-3; TRBD1 is a possible D gene (6 bases). Germline CDR1 reads SGHVS; CDR2 reads FNYEAQ. Trimming shortened V by 1 base and J by 0 bases, and 10 bases separated the two germline ends. The CDR3 runs 16 residues.

This clone was observed once. V and J are TRBV7-3 and TRBJ2-1; 9 nucleotides align to TRBD1. The germline V gene has CDR1 SGHTA and CDR2 FQGTGA. J gave up 7 bases and V 4 bases, and 8 bases lay outside the gene matches. There are 15 residues in the CDR3. CDR3 sequence reads: CASSSGTGRINEQFF. The DNA for the CDR3 is TGTGCCAGCAGCTCCGGGACAGGGAGGATAAATGAGCAGTTCTTC.

V gene TRBV27 combines with J gene TRBJ2-1, with D tentatively TRBD2 (5 bases). In germline, CDR1 is MNHEY, CDR2 SMNVEV (reference sequence). The CDR3 loop spans 16 amino acids. V dropped 3 bases and J dropped 0 bases, with 12 bases sitting between them. In DNA, the CDR3 is TGTGCCAGCAGTTTGCGGGCCTTGAGCTCCTACAATGAGCAGTTCTTC. Protein product: CASSLRALSSYNEQFF.